These 29 T cell receptor beta chains were all obtained from the same sample, sequenced in a study of T cells in Graves' hyperthyroidism and ophthalmopathy. Amplified TCR beta CDR3 regions came from RNA transcripts. First-round RT-PCR of the TCR CDR3 relied on the HTBI primer set. MiXCR, applied by TCRdb to the multiplex PCR reads, yields one record per CDR3 protein. This sample yields about 600,000 distinct CDR3 sequences, of which around 16% are seen a single time; 2.5% to 4% belongs to the top ten. Sequencing was performed on blood. These receptors all stem from a woman in her thirties or forties with Graves' ophthalmopathy.

The V call is TRBV5-5, the J call TRBJ2-3, with 15 bases aligning to TRBD2. This CDR3 has 18 amino acids. The V segment lost 1 base and the J segment 8 bases; nucleotides outside the gene matches: 11. CDR1 and CDR2 (germline): SGHKS, YYEKEE (reference sequence). The CDR3, as DNA: TGTGCCAGCAGCTTGCCGGGACTAGCGGGGGGCGGGGCGGGTACGCAGTATTTT. Protein: CASSLPGLAGGGAGTQYF.

This clonotype has a handful of counts. This sequence joins TRBV4-2 and TRBJ2-3; 10 bases map to TRBD2. This CDR3 is 17 amino acids long. The V segment lost 4 bases and the J segment 1 base; nucleotides outside the gene matches: 8. Germline V gives CDR1 LGHNA, CDR2 YNFKEQ. This chain's CDR3 is CASSLLSSGSGTDTQYF. The CDR3 region has the DNA TGTGCCAGCAGCCTTCTTTCTAGCGGGAGTGGCACAGATACGCAGTATTTT.

There are many counts of this clonotype. This sequence joins TRBV11-3 and TRBJ2-2, with D unresolved. This CDR3 contains 13 residues. Looked up from germline, CDR1 is SGHNT and CDR2 is YENEEA. V gave up 6 bases and J gave up 5 bases, with 10 bases separating them. The CDR3 sequence is CASSRPPTGELFF. CDR3 bases: TGTGCCAGCAGTCGACCCCCGACCGGGGAGCTGTTTTTT.

This sequence joins TRBV6-1 and TRBJ1-1; D unresolved. The CDR3 has 12 amino acids. The germline V and J ends were trimmed by 10 bases and 0 bases, with 9 bases remaining between them. Germline values: CDR1 MNHNS, CDR2 SASEGT. CDR3 in amino acids: CATRRLNTEAFF. CDR3 DNA sequence: TGTGCCACCCGGCGGCTGAACACTGAAGCTTTCTTT.

This clonotype was seen repeatedly, ten times or more. The V and J genes are TRBV20-1 and TRBJ2-7; TRBD1 might be the D (6 bases). V gave up 6 bases and J gave up 3 bases, with 18 bases separating them. The CDR3 has 14 amino acids. Germline CDR1 and CDR2: DFQATT and SNEGSKA (reference sequence). CDR3 DNA: TGCAGTGCCGCCCCTCGGACAGAAATCTACGAGCAGTACTTC. Protein: CSAAPRTEIYEQYF.

V is TRBV15 and J is TRBJ1-5, with a tentative D call TRBD1 (6 bases). The CDR3 is made up of 17 amino acids. Trimming shortened V by 1 base and J by 7 bases, and 20 bases separated the two germline ends. Germline values: CDR1 LNHNV, CDR2 YYDKDF (reference sequence). CDR3 region: CATSRAPLAGAGQPQHF. CDR3 in DNA: TGTGCCACCAGCAGAGCCCCCCTGGCGGGGGCGGGGCAGCCCCAGCATTTT.

As for this clonotype: This sequence may be a read error, since a much larger clone differs from it by one base. The chain recombines TRBV11-1 with TRBJ2-1; 11 bases line up with TRBD2. J gave up 8 bases and V 8 bases, and 29 bases lay outside the gene matches. The CDR3 extends over 21 amino acids. Germline CDR1 reads SGHAT; CDR2 reads FQDESV (reference sequence). The CDR3 DNA is TGTGCCAGCGGCACCCTCCACCTAGCGACTAGCGGGAAGCAGTATGTCGATGAGCAGTTCTTC. It translates to CASGTLHLATSGKQYVDEQFF.

The chain carries TRBV4-1 and TRBJ2-7; D gene unclear. The CDR3 sequence is 16 residues long. The V and J ends lost 1 base and 3 bases respectively, with 16 bases between them. The germline gives CDR1 MGHRA, CDR2 YSYEKL. The CDR3 loop reads CASSQGFADVDYEQYF. For the CDR3, the DNA is TGCGCCAGCAGCCAAGGTTTTGCGGACGTTGACTACGAGCAGTACTTC.

This clonotype occurred a few times. This chain joins TRBV3-1 and TRBJ2-5, with 9 bases fitting TRBD1. J was trimmed by 3 bases and V by 3 bases; bases with no gene match: 8. The CDR3 extends over 16 amino acids. Germline lookup yields CDR1 LGHDT and CDR2 YNNKEL (reference sequence). For the CDR3, the DNA is TGTGCCAGCAGCCAGACAGGACAGGGGATGAAAGAGACCCAGTACTTC. Encoded protein: CASSQTGQGMKETQYF.

This clonotype was counted only a few times. The chain recombines TRBV18 with TRBJ2-7; 10 bases align to TRBD1. J gave up 0 bases and V 6 bases, and 2 bases lay outside the gene matches. Germline assignment: CDR1 KGHSH and CDR2 LQKENI. The length of the CDR3 is 14 residues. CDR3 DNA sequence: TGTGCCAGCTCCGGGACAGGGGTCTCCTACGAGCAGTACTTC. Translating gives CASSGTGVSYEQYF.

Worth noting for this clonotype: With a much larger clone just one base away, this may be a read error. The chain combines TRBV6-2 or TRBV6-3 with TRBJ1-2; D call uncertain. V gave up 8 bases and J gave up 0 bases, with 10 bases separating them. The CDR3 spans 13 residues. The germline V gene encodes CDR1 MNHEY and CDR2 SVGEGT. This CDR3 is CASRASANYGYTF. The DNA of the CDR3 is TGTGCCAGCCGAGCTTCCGCTAACTATGGCTACACCTTC.

V usage is TRBV7-3 and J usage is TRBJ2-5; TRBD2 agrees at 8 bases. The CDR3 spans 13 residues. CDR1 is SGHTA and CDR2 is FQGTGA in the germline V gene. J lost 7 bases, V lost 10 bases, and 11 bases had no gene match. The CDR3 region has the DNA TGTGCCACCGACAGCGGGAGTGGGGGGACCCAGTACTTC. This gives the protein CATDSGSGGTQYF.

This clonotype was observed at least ten times. This chain links TRBV28 with TRBJ2-6; D remains ambiguous. Deletions cut 6 bases from V and 4 bases from J, with 13 bases between. The CDR3 contains 15 residues. Germline-derived CDR1 and CDR2 are MDHEN and SYDVKM. This CDR3 reads CASSSDLLGANVLTF. The CDR3 region has the DNA TGTGCCAGCAGCTCGGACCTCTTAGGGGCCAACGTCCTGACTTTC.

Ten or more counts support this clonotype. The chain couples TRBV20-1 to TRBJ2-3; 10 nucleotides match TRBD2. This CDR3 comprises 17 residues. CDR1 is DFQATT, CDR2 SNEGSKA, per germline (reference sequence). V was pared by 5 bases and J by 2 bases, with 13 bases of the junction left unmatched. CDR3 residues: CSAPKRGGRSITDTQYF. CDR3 DNA sequence: TGCAGTGCTCCGAAGCGGGGGGGCCGTTCGATCACAGATACGCAGTATTTT.

This clonotype was seen ten or more times. The V and J genes are TRBV11-2 and TRBJ2-7, with TRBD2 matching 14 bases. The CDR3 runs 16 residues. V lost 5 bases and J lost 2; bases outside the gene matches: 5. The V gene's germline CDR1 is SGHAT and CDR2 FQNNGV. The CDR3 DNA follows: TGTGCCAGCAGCACTGGGACTAGCGGGAGAGCCTACGAGCAGTACTTC. It encodes CASSTGTSGRAYEQYF.

This clonotype was counted only a few times. This chain links TRBV7-9 with TRBJ1-2, with TRBD1 matching 7 bases. The junction had 9 bases not matched to a gene; V was cut back by 7 bases and J by 7 bases. Germline assignment: CDR1 SEHNR and CDR2 FQNEAQ (reference sequence). The CDR3 is made up of 13 amino acids. The CDR3 is CASTVGGIGGYTF. As DNA, the CDR3 is TGTGCCAGCACCGTAGGGGGCATAGGTGGCTACACCTTC.

This clonotype has only a few counts. A much larger clone lies a single base off, so this may be a read error. This chain connects TRBV28 to TRBJ2-7; D is undetermined. Between the trimmed V and J ends, which lost 6 bases and 0 bases, there was a span of 12 bases. The CDR3 runs to 14 residues. Germline CDR1 MDHEN, CDR2 SYDVKM. DNA for the CDR3: TGTGCCAGCAGGTATCCCGGCGGCTCCTACGAGCAGTACTTC. This encodes CASRYPGGSYEQYF.

This chain joins TRBV5-1 and TRBJ1-6; a possible D gene is TRBD1 (6 bases). The V end was cut by 0 bases, the J end by 2 bases, with 6 bases between. CDR1 and CDR2 (germline): SGHRS, YFSETQ. CDR3 length: 15 amino acids. CDR3 DNA sequence: TGCGCCAGCAGCTTGGGACAGGCCTATAATTCACCCCTCCACTTT. This gives the protein CASSLGQAYNSPLHF.

As concerns this clonotype: A much larger clone sits a single nucleotide away, making a read error possible. The rearrangement uses TRBV20-1 and TRBJ2-7; D call uncertain. Trimming took 1 base from V and 7 from J, leaving 8 bases between them. CDR1 and CDR2 from the germline V gene are DFQATT and SNEGSKA (reference sequence). The CDR3 has 11 residues. DNA of the CDR3: TGCAGTGCTAGAGGTCTCCATGAGCAGTACTTC. Protein product: CSARGLHEQYF.

V is TRBV11-3 and J is TRBJ2-2; possibly TRBD1 for D (6 bases). V lost 0 bases and J lost 2, with 16 bases in between. Germline V lookup: CDR1 SGHNT, CDR2 YENEEA. The CDR3 sequence is 18 residues long. The CDR3: CASSLDQIGRGNTGELFF. CDR3 in DNA: TGTGCCAGCAGCTTAGATCAAATCGGCAGGGGTAACACCGGGGAGCTGTTTTTT.

The chain has TRBV4-1 and TRBJ2-3; TRBD2 matches 8 bases. From germline, CDR1 is MGHRA and CDR2 YSYEKL. V lost 5 bases, J lost 3 bases, and 13 bases stayed unmatched. The CDR3 runs 17 residues. The CDR3 loop reads CASSSTPAGDGTDTQYF. The CDR3 nucleotides read TGCGCCAGCAGCTCCACTCCAGCGGGGGATGGAACAGATACGCAGTATTTT.

In this sample, this clonotype turned up many times. This chain connects TRBV2 to TRBJ2-3, with a weak D call TRBD2 (6 bases). Per the germline V gene, CDR1 is SNHLY and CDR2 is FYNNEI. The CDR3 length is 13 residues. V lost 8 bases to trimming and J lost 0 bases, with 9 bases between them. The CDR3 DNA sequence: TGTGCCAGCGGGGGGACTAGCACAGATACGCAGTATTTT. Encoded protein: CASGGTSTDTQYF. The entire variable domain, with the rest obtained from reference TRBV2 and TRBJ2-3, is as follows: EPEVTQTPSHQVTQMGQEVILRCVPISNHLYFYWYRQILGQKVEFLVSFYNNEISEKSEIFDDQFSVERPDGSNFTLKIRSTKLEDSAMYFCASGGTSTDTQYFGPGTRLTVL.

The chain links TRBV20-1 to TRBJ2-1; 12 bases map to TRBD2. Germline V gene lookup returns CDR1 DFQATT and CDR2 SNEGSKA (reference sequence). The length of the CDR3 is 18 residues. J lost 9 bases, V lost 6 bases, and 21 bases had no gene match. The CDR3 DNA reads TGCAGTGCGATACTCCGGGACGGTGTTCTAGCGGGAGGGGTTGAGCAGTTCTTC. Its protein product is CSAILRDGVLAGGVEQFF.

Only a few counts were recorded for this clonotype. The chain uses TRBV11-3 and TRBJ2-1; 9 bases are shared with TRBD2. CDR1 is SGHNT and CDR2 is YENEEA in the germline V gene. V lost 1 base to trimming and J lost 3 bases; unmatched junction nucleotides: 1. The CDR3 runs 15 residues. The CDR3 reads CASSLGGRDYNEQFF. The CDR3 nucleotides are TGTGCCAGCAGCTTAGGCGGGAGGGACTACAATGAGCAGTTCTTC.

This clonotype has a handful of counts. In nucleotides, the CDR3 is TGTGCCAGCAGGCCCCACCAGGGTGGGGGCACAGATACGCAGTATTTT. Encoded protein: CASRPHQGGGTDTQYF. The chain carries TRBV12-3 or TRBV12-4 and TRBJ2-3; D may be TRBD1 (5 bases). This CDR3 spans 16 amino acids. Trimming took 6 bases from V and 1 from J, leaving 17 bases between them.

This clonotype was detected a few times. V and J are TRBV20-1 and TRBJ2-7; 8 bases are a match to TRBD1. CDR3 length: 13 residues. The trim removed 3 bases at V and 3 bases at J, leaving 4 bases unmatched. The germline V gene encodes CDR1 DFQATT and CDR2 SNEGSKA (reference sequence). The CDR3 bases are TGCAGTGCTAGGAACAGGGGGGACTACGAGCAGTACTTC. It specifies CSARNRGDYEQYF.

This clonotype was observed a few times. V usage is TRBV5-5 and J usage is TRBJ2-7; D gene unclear. Germline assignment: CDR1 SGHKS and CDR2 YYEKEE (reference sequence). Trimming cost V 0 bases and J 3 bases, with 7 bases left between them. This CDR3 region has 13 residues. CDR3 coding DNA: TGTGCCAGCAGCTTGGGGCACCACTACGAGCAGTACTTC. Residues: CASSLGHHYEQYF.

Details on this clonotype: In this CDR3 the conserved last residue, phenylalanine or tryptophan, is missing, so a read error is likely. The chain employs TRBV6-1 and TRBJ1-5; D gene uncertain. Per the germline V gene, CDR1 is MNHNS and CDR2 is SASEGT. V lost 3 bases to trimming and J lost 4 bases, with 7 bases between them. CDR3 length: 13 residues. The CDR3 protein is CASSEGRNQPQHL. The CDR3 region has the DNA TGTGCCAGCAGTGAGGGCAGGAATCAGCCCCAGCATCTT.

The chain joins TRBV7-9 to TRBJ1-5; TRBD1 matches at 8 bases. Germline values: CDR1 SEHNR, CDR2 FQNEAQ (reference sequence). The CDR3 length is 15 residues. With 1 base clipped from V and 4 bases from J, the junction kept 3 bases outside the gene matches. The CDR3: CASSLEQGENQPQHF. The CDR3 DNA is TGTGCCAGCAGCTTAGAACAGGGGGAAAATCAGCCCCAGCATTTT.